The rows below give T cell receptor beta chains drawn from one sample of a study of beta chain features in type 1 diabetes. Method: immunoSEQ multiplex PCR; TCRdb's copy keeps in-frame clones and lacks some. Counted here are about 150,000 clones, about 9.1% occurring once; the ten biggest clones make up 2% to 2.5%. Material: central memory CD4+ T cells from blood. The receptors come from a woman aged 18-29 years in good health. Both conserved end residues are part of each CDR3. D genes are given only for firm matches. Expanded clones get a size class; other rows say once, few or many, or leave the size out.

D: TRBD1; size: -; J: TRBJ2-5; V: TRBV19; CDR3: CASSMGFDRVQETQYF; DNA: TGTGCCAGTAGTATGGGGTTCGACAGGGTCCAAGAGACCCAGTACTTC
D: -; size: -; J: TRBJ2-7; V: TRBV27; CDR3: CASSLFSRDEQYF; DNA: TGTGCCAGCAGTTTATTTTCCAGGGACGAGCAGTACTTC
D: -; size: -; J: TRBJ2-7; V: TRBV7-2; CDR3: CASSRESYEQYF; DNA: TGTGCCAGCAGCCGAGAGAGCTACGAGCAGTACTTC
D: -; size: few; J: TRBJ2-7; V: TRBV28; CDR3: CASLASGPVYEQYF; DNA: TGTGCCAGCTTAGCTTCCGGCCCGGTCTACGAGCAGTACTTC
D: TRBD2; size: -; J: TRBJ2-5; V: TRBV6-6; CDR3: CASSAQGTSETQYF; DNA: TGTGCCAGCAGTGCGCAGGGGACTAGCGAGACCCAGTACTTC
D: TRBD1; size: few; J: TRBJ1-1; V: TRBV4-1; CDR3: CASSRGTGGNTEAFF; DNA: TGCGCCAGCAGCCGTGGGACAGGGGGAAACACTGAAGCTTTCTTT
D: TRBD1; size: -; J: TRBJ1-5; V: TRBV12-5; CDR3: CASGLGSTGIQPQHF; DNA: TGTGCTAGTGGTTTGGGATCGACAGGGATTCAGCCCCAGCATTTT
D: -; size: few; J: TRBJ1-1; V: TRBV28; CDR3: CASSLMQVAEAFF; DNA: TGTGCCAGCAGTTTAATGCAGGTGGCTGAAGCTTTCTTT
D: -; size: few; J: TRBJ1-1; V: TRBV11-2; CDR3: CASSLDRGTEAFF; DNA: TGTGCCAGCAGCTTAGACCGGGGGACTGAAGCTTTCTTT
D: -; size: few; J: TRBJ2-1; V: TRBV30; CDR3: CALASYNEQFF; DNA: TGTGCATTAGCCTCCTACAATGAGCAGTTCTTC
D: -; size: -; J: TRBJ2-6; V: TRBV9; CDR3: CASSVVPGNSGANVLTF; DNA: TGTGCCAGCAGCGTAGTCCCAGGGAATTCTGGGGCCAACGTCCTGACTTTC
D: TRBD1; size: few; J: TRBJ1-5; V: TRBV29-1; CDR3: CSVAQGANQPQHF; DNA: TGCAGCGTGGCACAGGGGGCGAATCAGCCCCAGCATTTT
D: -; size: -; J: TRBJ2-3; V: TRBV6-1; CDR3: CASRRAPQSTDTQYF; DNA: TGTGCCAGCAGGAGGGCGCCGCAAAGCACAGATACGCAGTATTTT
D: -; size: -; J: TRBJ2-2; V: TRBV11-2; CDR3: CASRLSFGELFF; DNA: TGTGCCAGCAGACTAAGTTTCGGGGAGCTGTTTTTT
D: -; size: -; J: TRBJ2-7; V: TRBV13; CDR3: CASSLSGPSYEQYF; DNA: TGTGCCAGCAGCCTCAGCGGGCCCTCCTACGAGCAGTACTTC
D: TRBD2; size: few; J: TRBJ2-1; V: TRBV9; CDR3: CASSVERGGGRGYNEQFF; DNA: TGTGCCAGCAGCGTAGAAAGAGGGGGCGGGAGGGGGTACAATGAGCAGTTCTTC
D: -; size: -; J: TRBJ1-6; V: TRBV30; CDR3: CAWSVTQYNSPLHF; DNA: TGTGCCTGGAGTGTAACACAGTATAATTCACCCCTCCACTTT
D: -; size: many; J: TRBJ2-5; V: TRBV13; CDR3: CASSLGSPGMKTQYF; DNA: TGTGCCAGCAGCTTAGGCTCCCCGGGGATGAAGACCCAGTACTTC
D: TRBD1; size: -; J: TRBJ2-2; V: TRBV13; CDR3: CASSLTTGTGPTGELFF; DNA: TGTGCCAGCAGTCTAACCACCGGGACAGGGCCGACCGGGGAGCTGTTTTTT
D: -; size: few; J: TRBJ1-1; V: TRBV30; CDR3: CASQSGNTEAFF; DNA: TGTGCCTCCCAGTCAGGGAACACTGAAGCTTTCTTT
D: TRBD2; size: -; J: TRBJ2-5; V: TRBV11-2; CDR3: CASSLFRGLAAPQETQYF; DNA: TGTGCCAGCAGCTTATTTCGCGGACTAGCGGCACCCCAAGAGACCCAGTACTTC
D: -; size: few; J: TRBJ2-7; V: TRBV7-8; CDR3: CASSLRDREQYF; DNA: TGTGCCAGCAGCTTGCGAGACAGGGAGCAGTACTTC
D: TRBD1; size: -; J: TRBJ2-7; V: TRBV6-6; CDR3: CASSSNTGDPHEQYF; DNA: TGTGCCAGCAGCTCTAACACAGGGGACCCCCACGAGCAGTACTTC
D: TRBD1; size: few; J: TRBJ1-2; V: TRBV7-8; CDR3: CASSLAGQGNYGYTF; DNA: TGTGCCAGCAGCTTAGCGGGACAGGGAAACTATGGCTACACCTTC
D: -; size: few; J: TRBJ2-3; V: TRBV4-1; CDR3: CASSQLWGVSTDTQYF; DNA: TGCGCCAGCAGCCAATTATGGGGGGTTAGCACAGATACGCAGTATTTT
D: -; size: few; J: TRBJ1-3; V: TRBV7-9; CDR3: CASSPRDSGNTIYF; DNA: TGTGCCAGCAGCCCCAGGGATTCTGGAAACACCATATATTTT
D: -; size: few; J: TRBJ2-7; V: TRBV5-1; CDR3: CASSLQTGQGEQYF; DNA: TGCGCCAGCAGCTTGCAAACAGGGCAGGGCGAGCAGTACTTC
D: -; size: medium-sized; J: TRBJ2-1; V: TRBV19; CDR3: CASIGGTDEQFF; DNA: TGTGCCAGTATTGGCGGAACGGATGAGCAGTTCTTC
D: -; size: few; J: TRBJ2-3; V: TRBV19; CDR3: CASSNSGPATDTQYF; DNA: TGTGCCAGTAGTAATAGCGGCCCTGCCACAGATACGCAGTATTTT
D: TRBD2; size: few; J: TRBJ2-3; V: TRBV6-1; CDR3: CAIASGITDTQYF; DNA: TGTGCCATTGCTAGCGGAATCACAGATACGCAGTATTTT
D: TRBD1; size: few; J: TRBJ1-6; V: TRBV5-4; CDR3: CASSLFGQDLSPLHF; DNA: TGTGCCAGCAGCTTGTTCGGACAGGACCTTTCACCCCTCCACTTT
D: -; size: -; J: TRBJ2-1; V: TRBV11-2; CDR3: CASSLTGFRVNEQFF; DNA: TGTGCCAGCAGCCTAACAGGGTTCAGAGTCAATGAGCAGTTCTTC
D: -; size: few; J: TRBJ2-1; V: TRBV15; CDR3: CATSRSQGGDEQFF; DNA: TGTGCCACCAGCAGAAGCCAGGGTGGGGATGAGCAGTTCTTC
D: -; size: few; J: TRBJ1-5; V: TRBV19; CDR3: CASSISGANSNQPQHF; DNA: TGTGCCAGTAGTATCTCAGGGGCGAATAGCAATCAGCCCCAGCATTTT
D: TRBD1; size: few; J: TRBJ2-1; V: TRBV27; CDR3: CASSSDYRGRQFF; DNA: TGTGCCAGCAGTTCGGATTACAGGGGGAGGCAGTTCTTC
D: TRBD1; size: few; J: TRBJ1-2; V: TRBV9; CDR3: CASSEGGTGGHGYTF; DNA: TGTGCCAGCAGCGAGGGGGGGACAGGGGGTCATGGCTACACCTTC
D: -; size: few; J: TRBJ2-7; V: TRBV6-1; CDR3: CASTKERRGNEQYF; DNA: TGTGCCAGCACCAAGGAGAGGAGGGGCAACGAGCAGTACTTC
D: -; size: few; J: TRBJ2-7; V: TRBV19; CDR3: CASSPPGGEQYF; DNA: TGTGCCAGTAGTCCCCCAGGGGGGGAGCAGTACTTC
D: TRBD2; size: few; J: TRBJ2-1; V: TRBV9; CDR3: CASSVEGSGANNEQFF; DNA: TGTGCCAGCAGCGTAGAAGGCAGCGGGGCTAACAATGAGCAGTTCTTC
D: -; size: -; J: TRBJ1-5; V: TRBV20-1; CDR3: CSVGGNQPQHF; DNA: TGCAGTGTCGGGGGCAATCAGCCCCAGCATTTT
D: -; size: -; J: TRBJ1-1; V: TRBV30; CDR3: CAWSVRGRNTEAFF; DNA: TGTGCCTGGAGTGTAAGGGGGAGGAACACTGAAGCTTTCTTT
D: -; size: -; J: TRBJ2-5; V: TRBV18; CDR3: CASSPPRGEEETQYF; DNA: TGTGCCAGCTCACCACCGAGAGGAGAAGAAGAGACCCAGTACTTC
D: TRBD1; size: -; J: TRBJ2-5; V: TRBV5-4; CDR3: CASSLQGALETQYF; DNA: TGTGCCAGCAGCTTACAGGGGGCGCTAGAGACCCAGTACTTC
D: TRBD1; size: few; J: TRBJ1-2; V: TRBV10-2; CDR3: CASLRDSYGYTF; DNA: TGCGCCAGCCTAAGGGACAGCTATGGCTACACCTTC
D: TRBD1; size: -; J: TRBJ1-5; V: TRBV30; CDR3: CAWSAARGPYSNQPQHF; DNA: TGTGCCTGGAGTGCGGCGAGGGGGCCGTATAGCAATCAGCCCCAGCATTTT
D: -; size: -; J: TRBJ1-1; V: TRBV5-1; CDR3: CASSLDSLNTEAFF; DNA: TGCGCCAGCAGCTTGGATTCATTGAACACTGAAGCTTTCTTT
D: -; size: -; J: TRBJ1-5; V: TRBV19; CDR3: CASSVQVFYSNQPQHF; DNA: TGTGCCAGTAGTGTACAGGTCTTCTATAGCAATCAGCCCCAGCATTTT